These 3 T cell receptor beta chains were all obtained from the same sample, sequenced in a study of response to subunit inactivated influenza vaccine. MiXCR, run by TCRdb on the RT-PCR reads, gives a single entry per CDR3 protein. The table records approximately 570,000 distinct CDR3 sequences, about 7.6% of them present only once. The sample in question was PBMCs from blood, obtained 23 to 25 months after vaccination. The source of these receptors is a man aged 50 to 75 who received an inactivated influenza vaccine.

There are a few counts of this clonotype. The chain has TRBV7-9 and TRBJ2-5; the match to TRBD2 covers 11 bases. Trimming took 5 bases from V and 0 from J; bases not matched to a gene: 8. Germline lookup yields CDR1 SEHNR and CDR2 FQNEAQ (reference sequence). The CDR3 totals 17 residues. The CDR3 DNA reads as TGTGCCAGCAGCAAAGGCCTAGCGGGAGGTCACCAAGAGACCCAGTACTTC. This gives the protein CASSKGLAGGHQETQYF.

The table lists this clonotype with a few counts. CDR3 amino acids: CASSGGPDTEAFF. In DNA form, the CDR3 reads TGCGCCAGCAGTGGGGGGCCCGACACTGAAGCTTTCTTT. The J gene is TRBJ1-1, the V gene TRBV10-1; possibly TRBD1 for D (6 bases). Trimming removed 4 bases from V and 3 bases from J, with 9 bases in between. The CDR3 covers 13 residues. CDR1 WNHNN and CDR2 SYGVQD come from the germline V gene (reference sequence).

The chain has TRBV6-2 or TRBV6-3 and TRBJ2-7, with a possible D match to TRBD1 (6 bases). This CDR3 is built from 16 residues. The V end was cut by 10 bases, the J end by 1 base, with 23 bases between. Germline lookup yields CDR1 MNHEY and CDR2 SVGEGT. The CDR3 DNA follows: TGTGCCACCCAACCCAGGGGACAAAAAGCTTCCTACGAGCAGTACTTC. This sequence encodes CATQPRGQKASYEQYF.